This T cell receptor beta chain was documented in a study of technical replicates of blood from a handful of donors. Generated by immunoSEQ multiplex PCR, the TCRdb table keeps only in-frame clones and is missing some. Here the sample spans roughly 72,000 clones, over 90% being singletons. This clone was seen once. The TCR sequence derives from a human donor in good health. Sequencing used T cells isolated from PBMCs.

In nucleotides, the CDR3 is TGCGCCAGCAGCTTAGGTCGGGGGGGCGATGAAAAACTGTTTTTT. It yields the protein CASSLGRGGDEKLFF. The chain is built from TRBV5-1 and TRBJ1-4; D possibly corresponds to TRBD1 (6 bases). The CDR3 covers 15 residues. V shed 2 bases and J shed 6 bases, with 14 bases lying between them. The germline gives CDR1 SGHRS, CDR2 YFSETQ.